The clone carrying this T cell receptor (beta chain) was counted once. Donors in Cohort 3 who had recovered were those with two negative PCRs, healthcare professional clearance, or resolution of their symptoms. This entry comes from a study of blood T cell repertoires in COVID-19. Trimming stripped 6 bases from V and 5 bases from J, with 11 bases between. There are 13 residues in the CDR3. Germline V gives CDR1 MNHEY, CDR2 SMNVEV (reference sequence). Under the authors' procedure: For nucleated cells, counts were estimated from reference gene primer amplification. Sequenced by immunoSEQ multiplex PCR; TCRdb stores in-frame clones only, minus some. V and J calls and clone size follow that table, whereas D and trimming were derived from the DNA. The table has more than 250,000 clones, 92% seen once.

The specimen was PBMCs or T cells enriched from blood (not recorded which). The TCR comes from a woman in her twenties or thirties who had recovered from COVID-19. V usage is TRBV27 and J usage is TRBJ1-5; TRBD1 is a possible D gene (6 bases). The CDR3 is CASSLRGDQPQHF. CDR3 nucleotide sequence: TGTGCCAGCAGCCTCAGGGGCGATCAGCCCCAGCATTTT.